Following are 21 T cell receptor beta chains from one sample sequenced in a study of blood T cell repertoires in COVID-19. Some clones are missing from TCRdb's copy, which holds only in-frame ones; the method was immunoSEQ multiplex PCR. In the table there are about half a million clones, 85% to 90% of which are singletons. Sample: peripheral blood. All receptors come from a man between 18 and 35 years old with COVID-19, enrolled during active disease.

The CDR3 bases are TGTGCCACCAGCAGAGATCGGGATGAGAGGACCCAGTACTTC. It encodes CATSRDRDERTQYF. This chain connects TRBV15 to TRBJ2-5; TRBD2 is a possible D gene (5 bases). The ends were cut back, 0 bases at V and 7 bases at J, with 12 bases in the middle. The germline V gene has CDR1 LNHNV and CDR2 YYDKDF (reference sequence). The CDR3 length is 14 residues.

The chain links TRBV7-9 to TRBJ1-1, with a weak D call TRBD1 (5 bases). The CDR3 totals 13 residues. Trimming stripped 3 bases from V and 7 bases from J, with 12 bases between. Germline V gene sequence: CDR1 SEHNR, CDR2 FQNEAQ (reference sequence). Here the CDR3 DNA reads TGTGCCAGCAGCTTGGATGGAGGGGATGAAGCTTTCTTT. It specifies CASSLDGGDEAFF.

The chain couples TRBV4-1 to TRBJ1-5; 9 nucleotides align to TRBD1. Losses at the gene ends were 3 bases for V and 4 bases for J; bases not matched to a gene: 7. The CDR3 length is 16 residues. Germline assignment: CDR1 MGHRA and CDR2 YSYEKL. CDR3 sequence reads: CASSQRTGVGNQPQHF. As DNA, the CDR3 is TGCGCCAGCAGCCAGCGGACAGGGGTTGGTAATCAGCCCCAGCATTTT.

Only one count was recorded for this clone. The CDR3 DNA reads as TGTGCCAGCAGCCAAGACCCCAGGACAGGGGGCAGAGAGACCCAGTACTTC. This translates into CASSQDPRTGGRETQYF. The rearrangement joins TRBV3-1 (or the pseudogene TRBV3-2) to TRBJ2-5; 11 bases are a match to TRBD1. Germline CDR1 LGHDT, CDR2 YNNKEL (reference sequence). Trimming removed 0 bases from V and 4 bases from J; junction bases left unmatched: 7. The CDR3 loop spans 17 amino acids.

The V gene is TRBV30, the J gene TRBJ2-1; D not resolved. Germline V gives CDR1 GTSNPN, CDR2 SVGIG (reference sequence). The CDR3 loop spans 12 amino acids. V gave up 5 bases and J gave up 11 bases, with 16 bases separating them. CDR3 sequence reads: CAWLERRDKQFF. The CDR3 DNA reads TGTGCCTGGCTTGAGAGGCGTGATAAGCAGTTCTTC.

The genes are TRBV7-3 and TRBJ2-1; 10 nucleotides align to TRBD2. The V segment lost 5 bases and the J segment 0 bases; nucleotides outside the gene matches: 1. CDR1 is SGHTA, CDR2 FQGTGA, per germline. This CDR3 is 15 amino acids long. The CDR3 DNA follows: TGTGCCAGCAGCGCTAGCGGGAGCTCCTACAATGAGCAGTTCTTC. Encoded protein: CASSASGSSYNEQFF.

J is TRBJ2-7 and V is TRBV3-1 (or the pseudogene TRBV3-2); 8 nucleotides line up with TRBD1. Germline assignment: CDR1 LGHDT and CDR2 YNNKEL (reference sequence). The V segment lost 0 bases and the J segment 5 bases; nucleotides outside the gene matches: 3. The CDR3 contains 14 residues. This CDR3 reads CASSQDRGHDEQYF. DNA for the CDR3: TGTGCCAGCAGCCAAGACAGGGGGCACGACGAGCAGTACTTC.

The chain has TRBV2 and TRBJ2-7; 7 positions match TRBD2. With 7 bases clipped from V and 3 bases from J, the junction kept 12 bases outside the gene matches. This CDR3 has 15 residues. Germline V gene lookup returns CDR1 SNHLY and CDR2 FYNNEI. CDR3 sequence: CASMERLASDYEQYF. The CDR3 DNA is TGTGCCAGCATGGAAAGACTAGCTTCCGACTACGAGCAGTACTTC.

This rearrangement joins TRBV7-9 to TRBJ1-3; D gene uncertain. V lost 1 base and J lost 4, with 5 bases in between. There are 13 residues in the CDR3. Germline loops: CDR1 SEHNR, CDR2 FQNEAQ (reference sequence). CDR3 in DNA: TGTGCCAGCAGCTTAGGAGCCGGAAACACCATATATTTT. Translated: CASSLGAGNTIYF.

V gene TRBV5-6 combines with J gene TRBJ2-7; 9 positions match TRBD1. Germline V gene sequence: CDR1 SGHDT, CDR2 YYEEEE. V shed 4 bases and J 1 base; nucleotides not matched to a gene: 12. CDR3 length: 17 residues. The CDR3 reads CASSPFPTGGTSYEQYF. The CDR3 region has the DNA TGTGCCAGCAGCCCTTTCCCGACAGGGGGAACATCCTACGAGCAGTACTTC.

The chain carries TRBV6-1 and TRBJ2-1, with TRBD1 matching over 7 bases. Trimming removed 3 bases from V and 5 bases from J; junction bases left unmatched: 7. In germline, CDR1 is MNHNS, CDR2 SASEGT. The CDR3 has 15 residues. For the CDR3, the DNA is TGTGCCAGCAGTGACCCGGACAGGAGGCACAATGAGCAGTTCTTC. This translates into CASSDPDRRHNEQFF.

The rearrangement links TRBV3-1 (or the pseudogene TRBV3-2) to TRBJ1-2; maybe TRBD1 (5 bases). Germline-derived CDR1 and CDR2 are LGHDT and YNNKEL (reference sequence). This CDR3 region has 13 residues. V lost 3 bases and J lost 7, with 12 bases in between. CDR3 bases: TGTGCCAGCAGCCAGAGGGGAGGGTCTGGCTACACCTTC. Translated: CASSQRGGSGYTF.

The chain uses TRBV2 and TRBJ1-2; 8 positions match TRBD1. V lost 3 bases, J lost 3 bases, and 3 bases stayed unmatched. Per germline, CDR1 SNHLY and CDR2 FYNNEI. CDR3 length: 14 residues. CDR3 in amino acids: CASSERDRYYGYTF. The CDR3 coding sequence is TGTGCCAGCAGTGAGCGGGACAGGTACTATGGCTACACCTTC. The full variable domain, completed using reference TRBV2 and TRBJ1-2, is EPEVTQTPSHQVTQMGQEVILRCVPISNHLYFYWYRQILGQKVEFLVSFYNNEISEKSEIFDDQFSVERPDGSNFTLKIRSTKLEDSAMYFCASSERDRYYGYTFGSGTRLTVV.

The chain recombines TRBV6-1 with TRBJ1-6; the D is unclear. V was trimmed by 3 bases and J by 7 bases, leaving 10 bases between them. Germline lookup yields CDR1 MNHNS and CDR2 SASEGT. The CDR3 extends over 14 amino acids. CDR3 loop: CASSELFENSPLHF. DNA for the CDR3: TGTGCCAGCAGTGAGCTATTCGAGAATTCACCCCTCCACTTT.

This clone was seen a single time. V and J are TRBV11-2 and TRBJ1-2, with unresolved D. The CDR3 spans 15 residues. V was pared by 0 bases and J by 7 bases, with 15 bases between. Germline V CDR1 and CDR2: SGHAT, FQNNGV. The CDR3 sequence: CASSLDIRRVSGYTF. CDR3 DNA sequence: TGTGCCAGCAGCTTAGATATACGGAGGGTTTCTGGCTACACCTTC.

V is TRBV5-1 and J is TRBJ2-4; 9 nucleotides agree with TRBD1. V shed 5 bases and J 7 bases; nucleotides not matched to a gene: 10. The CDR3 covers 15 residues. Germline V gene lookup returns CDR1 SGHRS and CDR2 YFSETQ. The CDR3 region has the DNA TGCGCCAGCAGACCGGACAGGGGCCACGGGAACATTCAGTACTTC. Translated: CASRPDRGHGNIQYF.

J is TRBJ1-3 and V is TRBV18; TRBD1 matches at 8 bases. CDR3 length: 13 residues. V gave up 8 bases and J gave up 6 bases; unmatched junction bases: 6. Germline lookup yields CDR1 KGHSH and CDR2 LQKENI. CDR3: CASQGQVANTIYF. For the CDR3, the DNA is TGTGCCAGCCAGGGACAGGTCGCAAACACCATATATTTT.

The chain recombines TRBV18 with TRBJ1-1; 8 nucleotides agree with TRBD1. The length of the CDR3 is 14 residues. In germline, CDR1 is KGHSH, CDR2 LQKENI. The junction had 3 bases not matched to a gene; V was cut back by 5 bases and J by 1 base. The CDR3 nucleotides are TGTGCCAGCTCAAGGACAGGGCCGAACACTGAAGCTTTCTTT. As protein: CASSRTGPNTEAFF.

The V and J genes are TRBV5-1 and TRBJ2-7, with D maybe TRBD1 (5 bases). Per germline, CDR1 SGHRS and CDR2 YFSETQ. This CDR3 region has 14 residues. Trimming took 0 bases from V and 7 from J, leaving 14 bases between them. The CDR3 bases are TGCGCCAGCAGCTTGGGGCAAGGGGTGGGGGAGCAGTACTTC. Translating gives CASSLGQGVGEQYF.

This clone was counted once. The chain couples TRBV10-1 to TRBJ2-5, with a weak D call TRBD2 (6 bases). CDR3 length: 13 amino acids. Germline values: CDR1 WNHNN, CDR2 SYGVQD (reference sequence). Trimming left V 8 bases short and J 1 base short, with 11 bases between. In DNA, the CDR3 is TGCGCCAGCTCCGCGGGACCCCAAGAGACCCAGTACTTC. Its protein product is CASSAGPQETQYF.

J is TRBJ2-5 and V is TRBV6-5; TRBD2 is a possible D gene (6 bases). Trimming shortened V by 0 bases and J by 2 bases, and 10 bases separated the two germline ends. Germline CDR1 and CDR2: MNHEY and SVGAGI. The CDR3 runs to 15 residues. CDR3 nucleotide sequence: TGTGCCAGCAGTTACTCAGTAGCGGAGCAAGAGACCCAGTACTTC. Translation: CASSYSVAEQETQYF.